There are a few counts of the clone carrying this T cell receptor (beta chain). This entry comes from a study of T cells after yellow fever vaccination. TCRdb redid the calling of the 5' RACE reads with MiXCR, one entry per CDR3 protein. The sample includes 110,000 or so distinct CDR3 sequences, 5.5% to 8% of them seen just once. This CDR3 spans 15 amino acids. V lost 3 bases and J lost 3; bases outside the gene matches: 4. Germline V gene lookup returns CDR1 KGHSH and CDR2 LQKENI. The receptor's source is a man aged 18 to 29 who received the YFV17D yellow fever vaccine. Source: CD4+ T cells sorted from PBMCs, taken roughly 46 days after the first yellow fever vaccination. The chain uses TRBV18 and TRBJ1-1, with 10 bases aligning to TRBD1. The CDR3 here is CASSPTGGWDTEAFF. The CDR3 nucleotides are TGTGCCAGCTCACCGACAGGGGGCTGGGACACTGAAGCTTTCTTT.